Listed below are T cell receptor beta chains from one sample, sequenced in a study of blood T cells in healthy people across ages. TCRdb re-analysed the 5' RACE reads in MiXCR, keeping a single row per CDR3 protein. This table has 800,000 or so distinct CDR3 sequences, 20% to 25% appearing once. The same sample was also used in a study of T cells of mothers and their children.

Material: blood. The source is a boy younger than 18 in good health. CDR3s include the opening cysteine and the closing phenylalanine or tryptophan. Each record gives: D gene, J gene, clone size, V gene, CDR3 protein, CDR3 DNA. D genes are given only for firm matches. Clone size is not always given. Where it is, it says once, few, many or a class for expanded clones.

D gene: NA
J gene: TRBJ1-1
clone size: NA
V gene: TRBV12-3/TRBV12-4
CDR3 protein: CASSLSLRQSPFF
CDR3 DNA: TGTGCCAGCAGTTTGAGTCTCCGGCAGTCACCTTTCTTT

D gene: TRBD2
J gene: TRBJ2-1
clone size: NA
V gene: TRBV6-2/TRBV6-3
CDR3 protein: CASSYFAGVSYNEQFF
CDR3 DNA: TGTGCCAGCAGTTACTTTGCGGGAGTGTCCTACAATGAGCAGTTCTTC

D gene: NA
J gene: TRBJ1-6
clone size: many
V gene: TRBV20-1
CDR3 protein: CSARDRSGSPLHF
CDR3 DNA: TGCAGTGCTAGGGACAGAAGTGGTTCACCCCTCCACTTT

D gene: TRBD1
J gene: TRBJ1-2
clone size: NA
V gene: TRBV28
CDR3 protein: CASSLSYGAQGDGYTF
CDR3 DNA: TGTGCCAGCAGTTTATCTTACGGGGCCCAGGGGGATGGCTACACCTTC

D gene: TRBD1
J gene: TRBJ1-2
clone size: few
V gene: TRBV5-6
CDR3 protein: CASSFTGGDVGTSYGYTF
CDR3 DNA: TGTGCCAGCAGCTTTACAGGGGGCGACGTGGGCACGAGCTATGGCTACACCTTC

D gene: NA
J gene: TRBJ2-7
clone size: NA
V gene: TRBV11-2
CDR3 protein: CASSLRLRGRAYEQYF
CDR3 DNA: TGTGCCAGCAGCTTAAGACTTAGGGGCAGAGCCTACGAGCAGTACTTC

D gene: TRBD2
J gene: TRBJ2-7
clone size: NA
V gene: TRBV10-3
CDR3 protein: CAIRGLAGETNEQYF
CDR3 DNA: TGTGCCATCAGGGGGCTAGCGGGAGAGACTAACGAGCAGTACTTC

D gene: NA
J gene: TRBJ2-2
clone size: few
V gene: TRBV29-1
CDR3 protein: CSVEDRNREDTGELFF
CDR3 DNA: TGCAGCGTTGAAGATCGGAACAGGGAGGACACCGGGGAGCTGTTTTTT

D gene: NA
J gene: TRBJ2-5
clone size: NA
V gene: TRBV27
CDR3 protein: CASSSGTAGETQYF
CDR3 DNA: TGTGCCAGCAGCTCCGGGACAGCGGGAGAGACCCAGTACTTC

D gene: NA
J gene: TRBJ2-1
clone size: NA
V gene: TRBV2
CDR3 protein: CASSDMGNVGYNEQFF
CDR3 DNA: TGTGCCAGCAGTGATATGGGGAATGTTGGGTACAATGAGCAGTTCTTC

D gene: NA
J gene: TRBJ2-1
clone size: NA
V gene: TRBV28
CDR3 protein: CASGTVGYTPNEQFF
CDR3 DNA: TGTGCCAGCGGAACCGTGGGTTATACCCCCAATGAGCAGTTCTTC

D gene: TRBD2
J gene: TRBJ2-7
clone size: NA
V gene: TRBV27
CDR3 protein: CASRRAGTSGASYEQYF
CDR3 DNA: TGTGCCAGCAGACGAGCCGGGACTAGCGGGGCCTCCTACGAGCAGTACTTC

D gene: TRBD1
J gene: TRBJ1-4
clone size: NA
V gene: TRBV29-1
CDR3 protein: CSAARDRGEKLFF
CDR3 DNA: TGCAGCGCAGCCAGGGACAGGGGTGAAAAACTGTTTTTT

D gene: TRBD1
J gene: TRBJ2-1
clone size: few
V gene: TRBV29-1
CDR3 protein: CSAWARGNEQFF
CDR3 DNA: TGCAGCGCGTGGGCCAGGGGGAATGAGCAGTTCTTC

D gene: TRBD1
J gene: TRBJ2-7
clone size: few
V gene: TRBV3-1
CDR3 protein: CASSQEITGDRGPYEQYF
CDR3 DNA: TGTGCCAGCAGCCAAGAAATCACCGGGGACAGGGGACCCTACGAGCAGTACTTC

D gene: TRBD2
J gene: TRBJ2-3
clone size: few
V gene: TRBV29-1
CDR3 protein: CSVEGASGSADTQYF
CDR3 DNA: TGCAGCGTTGAAGGGGCTAGCGGGAGTGCAGATACGCAGTATTTT

D gene: NA
J gene: TRBJ2-1
clone size: few
V gene: TRBV12-3/TRBV12-4
CDR3 protein: CASTHQGGNEQFF
CDR3 DNA: TGTGCCAGCACTCACCAGGGGGGAAATGAGCAGTTCTTC

D gene: NA
J gene: TRBJ1-2
clone size: NA
V gene: TRBV28
CDR3 protein: CASSLQERVYTF
CDR3 DNA: TGTGCCAGCAGTTTACAGGAACGGGTCTACACCTTC

D gene: NA
J gene: TRBJ1-4
clone size: few
V gene: TRBV2
CDR3 protein: CASSEAEAEKLFF
CDR3 DNA: TGTGCCAGCAGTGAAGCAGAGGCAGAAAAACTGTTTTTT

D gene: NA
J gene: TRBJ2-1
clone size: few
V gene: TRBV2
CDR3 protein: CASSESTGTYNEQFF
CDR3 DNA: TGTGCCAGCAGTGAGTCGACTGGTACCTACAATGAGCAGTTCTTC

D gene: TRBD2
J gene: TRBJ2-1
clone size: NA
V gene: TRBV20-1
CDR3 protein: CSATGLAGPSSYNEQFF
CDR3 DNA: TGCAGTGCCACGGGACTAGCGGGGCCTAGCTCCTACAATGAGCAGTTCTTC

D gene: NA
J gene: TRBJ2-2
clone size: NA
V gene: TRBV5-1
CDR3 protein: CASSTKFDHFSTPGELFF
CDR3 DNA: TGCGCCAGCAGCACCAAATTCGACCATTTTAGTACTCCCGGGGAGCTGTTTTTT

D gene: TRBD2
J gene: TRBJ2-5
clone size: few
V gene: TRBV27
CDR3 protein: CASSPPFGQTSPKWFF
CDR3 DNA: TGTGCCAGCAGTCCGCCCTTTGGGCAGACTAGCCCTAAGTGGTTCTTC

D gene: TRBD2
J gene: TRBJ2-1
clone size: NA
V gene: TRBV20-1
CDR3 protein: CSAPNALADYNEQFF
CDR3 DNA: TGCAGTGCTCCGAACGCTCTAGCGGACTACAATGAGCAGTTCTTC

D gene: NA
J gene: TRBJ2-5
clone size: few
V gene: TRBV7-2
CDR3 protein: CASSPRDSQETQYF
CDR3 DNA: TGTGCCAGCAGCCCCCGGGACTCACAAGAGACCCAGTACTTC

D gene: TRBD2
J gene: TRBJ2-2
clone size: few
V gene: TRBV9
CDR3 protein: CASESGGARTGELFF
CDR3 DNA: TGTGCCAGCGAGAGCGGGGGGGCGAGAACCGGGGAGCTGTTTTTT

D gene: TRBD2
J gene: TRBJ2-7
clone size: NA
V gene: TRBV14
CDR3 protein: CASSPWTSGRFYEQYF
CDR3 DNA: TGTGCCAGCAGCCCCTGGACTAGCGGGAGGTTCTACGAGCAGTACTTC

D gene: NA
J gene: TRBJ1-2
clone size: many
V gene: TRBV12-3/TRBV12-4
CDR3 protein: CASSPLGVNYGYTF
CDR3 DNA: TGTGCCAGCAGTCCCCTTGGGGTTAACTATGGCTACACCTTC

D gene: NA
J gene: TRBJ2-7
clone size: NA
V gene: TRBV29-1
CDR3 protein: CSVVLDIGYEQYF
CDR3 DNA: TGCAGCGTTGTACTGGACATAGGCTACGAGCAGTACTTC

D gene: NA
J gene: TRBJ2-5
clone size: few
V gene: TRBV2
CDR3 protein: CASSVDSGKSETQYF
CDR3 DNA: TGTGCCAGCAGCGTGGACAGCGGGAAATCGGAGACCCAGTACTTC

D gene: NA
J gene: TRBJ2-5
clone size: NA
V gene: TRBV6-5
CDR3 protein: CASSLSLRHQETQYF
CDR3 DNA: TGTGCCAGCAGTTTAAGCCTCCGCCATCAAGAGACCCAGTACTTC

D gene: TRBD2
J gene: TRBJ2-3
clone size: NA
V gene: TRBV24-1
CDR3 protein: CATSDSGRSTDTQYF
CDR3 DNA: TGTGCCACCAGTGATAGCGGGAGGAGCACAGATACGCAGTATTTT

D gene: NA
J gene: TRBJ1-2
clone size: once
V gene: TRBV2
CDR3 protein: CASSRKGGRGYTF
CDR3 DNA: TGTGCCAGCTCCCGAAAGGGTGGTCGGGGCTACACCTTC

D gene: NA
J gene: TRBJ2-1
clone size: NA
V gene: TRBV15
CDR3 protein: CATRGGYNEQFF
CDR3 DNA: TGTGCCACCAGGGGCGGGTACAATGAGCAGTTCTTC

D gene: TRBD2
J gene: TRBJ2-5
clone size: NA
V gene: TRBV27
CDR3 protein: CASSFGRESPLETQYF
CDR3 DNA: TGTGCCAGCAGTTTCGGGCGGGAGAGCCCCTTAGAGACCCAGTACTTC

D gene: NA
J gene: TRBJ2-7
clone size: few
V gene: TRBV5-4
CDR3 protein: CASSLELTGSYEQYF
CDR3 DNA: TGTGCCAGCAGCTTGGAGCTCACAGGGTCCTACGAGCAGTACTTC

D gene: TRBD1
J gene: TRBJ2-4
clone size: NA
V gene: TRBV6-1
CDR3 protein: CASRSTGAAKNIQYF
CDR3 DNA: TGTGCCAGCAGATCCACAGGGGCAGCCAAAAACATTCAGTACTTC

D gene: TRBD1
J gene: TRBJ2-1
clone size: NA
V gene: TRBV4-3
CDR3 protein: CASSQGQGALEQFF
CDR3 DNA: TGCGCCAGCAGCCAAGGACAGGGGGCGCTTGAGCAGTTCTTC

D gene: NA
J gene: TRBJ2-3
clone size: NA
V gene: TRBV20-1
CDR3 protein: CSARDRVGNTDTQYF
CDR3 DNA: TGCAGTGCTAGAGATCGGGTCGGAAACACAGATACGCAGTATTTT

D gene: NA
J gene: TRBJ1-4
clone size: few
V gene: TRBV2
CDR3 protein: CASSVVSTNEKLFF
CDR3 DNA: TGTGCCAGCAGTGTGGTCTCAACTAATGAAAAACTGTTTTTT

D gene: NA
J gene: TRBJ2-4
clone size: NA
V gene: TRBV28
CDR3 protein: CASKSQGFGKNIQYF
CDR3 DNA: TGTGCCAGCAAGTCCCAGGGCTTTGGCAAAAACATTCAGTACTTC

D gene: NA
J gene: TRBJ2-4
clone size: NA
V gene: TRBV7-8
CDR3 protein: CASSPRKTKNIQYF
CDR3 DNA: TGTGCCAGCAGCCCCAGGAAAACCAAAAACATTCAGTACTTC

D gene: NA
J gene: TRBJ2-1
clone size: few
V gene: TRBV4-3
CDR3 protein: CASSQESLSGNEQFF
CDR3 DNA: TGCGCCAGCAGCCAAGAGTCATTATCGGGGAATGAGCAGTTCTTC

D gene: NA
J gene: TRBJ2-7
clone size: NA
V gene: TRBV2
CDR3 protein: CASRVGLDKQYF
CDR3 DNA: TGTGCCAGCAGAGTAGGGTTGGACAAGCAGTACTTC

D gene: NA
J gene: TRBJ2-7
clone size: NA
V gene: TRBV7-2
CDR3 protein: CASSPRRGTYEQYF
CDR3 DNA: TGTGCCAGCAGCCCCCGACGGGGGACCTACGAGCAGTACTTC

D gene: TRBD2
J gene: TRBJ2-7
clone size: few
V gene: TRBV5-6
CDR3 protein: CASSHLAGGPYEQYF
CDR3 DNA: TGTGCCAGCAGCCATCTAGCGGGAGGGCCCTACGAGCAGTACTTC

D gene: TRBD1
J gene: TRBJ2-7
clone size: NA
V gene: TRBV28
CDR3 protein: CASRVQGGHEQYF
CDR3 DNA: TGTGCCAGCAGGGTACAGGGGGGCCACGAGCAGTACTTC